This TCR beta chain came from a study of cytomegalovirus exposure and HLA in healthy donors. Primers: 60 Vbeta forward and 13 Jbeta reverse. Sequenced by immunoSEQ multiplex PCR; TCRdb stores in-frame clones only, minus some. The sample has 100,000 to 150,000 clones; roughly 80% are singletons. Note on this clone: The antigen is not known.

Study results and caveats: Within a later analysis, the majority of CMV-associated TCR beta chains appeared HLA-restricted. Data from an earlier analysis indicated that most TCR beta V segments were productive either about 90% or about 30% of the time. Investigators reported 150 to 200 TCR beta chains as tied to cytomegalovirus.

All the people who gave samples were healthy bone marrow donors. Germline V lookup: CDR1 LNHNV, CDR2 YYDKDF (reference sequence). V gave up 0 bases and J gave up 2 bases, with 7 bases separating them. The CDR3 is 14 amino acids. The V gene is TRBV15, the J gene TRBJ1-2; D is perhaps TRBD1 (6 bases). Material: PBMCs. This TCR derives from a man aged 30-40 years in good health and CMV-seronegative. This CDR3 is CATSRDTGNYGYTF. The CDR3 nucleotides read TGTGCCACCAGCAGAGATACAGGGAACTATGGCTACACCTTC.